What follows are 15 T cell receptor beta chains derived from one specimen sequenced in a study of blood T cell repertoires in COVID-19. Sequencing used immunoSEQ multiplex PCR; TCRdb keeps in-frame clones, though not all of them. The table shows hundreds of thousands of clones, with more than 75% occurring only once. The sequenced sample consisted of PBMCs or T cells enriched from blood (not recorded which). These TCRs come from a man aged 35 to 55 in a cohort exposed to, infected with or recovered from COVID-19 (not recorded which).

The rearrangement uses TRBV12-5 and TRBJ2-1, with D tentatively TRBD1 (6 bases). The germline V gene has CDR1 LGHNT and CDR2 FRNRAP. This CDR3 is 15 amino acids long. Trimming pared 5 bases from V and 4 bases from J, leaving 15 bases between. The CDR3 bases are TGTGCTAGTGGTGAACAGGGTGGTACATACAATGAGCAGTTCTTC. Amino acids: CASGEQGGTYNEQFF.

The chain recombines TRBV12-3 or TRBV12-4 with TRBJ1-5; D is possibly TRBD1 (5 bases). Trimming took 3 bases from V and 7 from J, leaving 7 bases between them. CDR3 length equals 12 residues. The CDR3 nucleotides are TGTGCCAGCAGTTTGGCAGGGCAGCCCCAGCATTTT. Translated: CASSLAGQPQHF.

The genes are TRBV24-1 and TRBJ2-1; 8 nucleotides align to TRBD2. Germline values: CDR1 KGHDR, CDR2 SFDVKD. The CDR3 totals 17 residues. V shed 9 bases, J shed 2 bases, and the junction held 14 bases outside the gene matches. The CDR3 DNA sequence: TGTGCCACCCAAGGGGGGGGACTAGACCCCACCTACAATGAGCAGTTCTTC. It yields the protein CATQGGGLDPTYNEQFF.

This sequence joins TRBV19 and TRBJ2-3, with 8 nucleotides matching TRBD2. CDR1 and CDR2 from the germline V gene are LNHDA and SQIVND (reference sequence). V was pared by 6 bases and J by 1 base, with 6 bases of the junction left unmatched. The CDR3 totals 15 residues. CDR3 nucleotide sequence: TGTGCCAGTAGCCCCCCGGGGGGGGGCACAGATACGCAGTATTTT. Protein product: CASSPPGGGTDTQYF.

The chain combines TRBV7-5 with TRBJ2-7; TRBD2 was called by the table and not checked on the DNA. TRBV7-5 is labeled a pseudogene. This CDR3 contains 16 residues. CDR3 sequence (DNA): TGTGTCAGAAGCTTAGTCTTTAGCGGGAGTAGTTACGAGCAGTACTTC. Amino acids: CVRSLVFSGSSYEQYF.

The V call is TRBV30, the J call TRBJ1-6; D perhaps matches TRBD1 (6 bases). The CDR3 loop spans 15 amino acids. V gave up 0 bases and J gave up 6 bases, with 12 bases separating them. The germline V gene encodes CDR1 GTSNPN and CDR2 SVGIG (reference sequence). The chain's CDR3 is CAWSVQQGSNSPLHF. In nucleotides, the CDR3 is TGTGCCTGGAGTGTACAACAGGGTAGTAATTCACCCCTCCACTTT. The full variable domain, its missing parts supplied by reference TRBV30 and TRBJ1-6, is SQTIHQWPATLVQPVGSPLSLECTVEGTSNPNLYWYRQAAGRGLQLLFYSVGIGQISSEVPQNLSASRPQDRQFILSSKKLLLSDSGFYLCAWSVQQGSNSPLHFGNGTRLTVT.

The chain has TRBV10-3 and TRBJ2-2, with D perhaps matching TRBD2 (5 bases). The CDR3 consists of 15 residues. Germline CDR1 ENHRY, CDR2 SYGVKD. The V end was cut by 3 bases, the J end by 2 bases, with 10 bases between. The CDR3 reads CAISDGKLNTGELFF. CDR3 coding DNA: TGTGCCATCAGTGACGGGAAACTAAACACCGGGGAGCTGTTTTTT.

The V call is TRBV9, the J call TRBJ2-3; D unresolved. This CDR3 is 14 amino acids long. CDR1 and CDR2 from the germline V gene are SGDLS and YYNGEE. V was cut by 6 bases and J by 2 bases, with 13 bases left in between. Written as DNA, the CDR3 is TGTGCCAGCACCCCGACGGGTTACACAGATACGCAGTATTTT. Translated, it gives CASTPTGYTDTQYF.

The chain employs TRBV28 and TRBJ1-2, with 11 bases lining up with TRBD1. Trimming took 2 bases from V and 4 from J; bases not matched to a gene: 6. The CDR3 spans 16 residues. Germline loops: CDR1 MDHEN, CDR2 SYDVKM. CDR3 coding DNA: TGTGCCAGCAGTTTAGGGACAGGGGGTATGCTCTATGGCTACACCTTC. As protein: CASSLGTGGMLYGYTF.

The chain combines TRBV4-1 with TRBJ2-1; 11 bases agree with TRBD2. V shed 2 bases and J 1 base; nucleotides not matched to a gene: 16. CDR1 and CDR2 from the germline V gene are MGHRA and YSYEKL. The CDR3 loop spans 21 amino acids. The CDR3 loop is CASSQLLTSGIGPGSYNEQFF. CDR3 sequence (DNA): TGCGCCAGCAGCCAACTATTGACTAGCGGGATTGGCCCAGGGTCCTACAATGAGCAGTTCTTC.

The V gene is TRBV5-1, the J gene TRBJ1-2; the match to TRBD1 covers 10 bases. Germline V gene lookup returns CDR1 SGHRS and CDR2 YFSETQ. CDR3 length equals 17 residues. Unmatched junction bases numbered 9, after V lost 4 bases and J lost 0 bases. The CDR3 is CASSPSPGTGANYGYTF. CDR3 nucleotide sequence: TGCGCCAGCAGCCCATCGCCGGGGACAGGGGCTAACTATGGCTACACCTTC.

The chain recombines TRBV2 with TRBJ2-2; TRBD1 might be the D (5 bases). V was trimmed by 6 bases and J by 4 bases, leaving 12 bases between them. The germline V gene has CDR1 SNHLY and CDR2 FYNNEI. The CDR3 covers 14 residues. CDR3 sequence (DNA): TGTGCCAGCAGCCAGGGTAGTGGCACCGGGGAGCTGTTTTTT. Translating gives CASSQGSGTGELFF.

CDR3 amino acids: CASSVVGTASSYEQYF. The DNA of the CDR3 is TGTGCCAGCAGTGTTGTCGGGACTGCTTCCTCCTACGAGCAGTACTTC. J is TRBJ2-7 and V is TRBV25-1; weak D call: TRBD2 (6 bases). The germline CDR1 and CDR2 sequences are MGHDK and SYGVNS. This CDR3 region has 16 residues. Trimming stripped 4 bases from V and 0 bases from J, with 16 bases between.

This clone showed up just once. The chain is built from TRBV30 and TRBJ1-3; no definite D call. V shed 3 bases and J shed 1 base, with 10 bases lying between them. The CDR3 runs 14 residues. The V gene's germline CDR1 is GTSNPN and CDR2 SVGIG (reference sequence). In DNA form, the CDR3 reads TGTGCCTGGAGCTCGGTTCGGTCTGGAAACACCATATATTTT. Translation gives CAWSSVRSGNTIYF.

The chain combines TRBV5-1 with TRBJ2-2; 9 bases are a match to TRBD1. V shed 4 bases, J shed 7 bases, and the junction held 14 bases outside the gene matches. Germline CDR1 is SGHRS and CDR2 is YFSETQ. The CDR3 is made up of 17 amino acids. The CDR3 sequence is CASSPNQQGAVGGELFF. The CDR3 nucleotides read TGCGCCAGCAGCCCCAACCAACAGGGGGCGGTCGGCGGGGAGCTGTTTTTT.